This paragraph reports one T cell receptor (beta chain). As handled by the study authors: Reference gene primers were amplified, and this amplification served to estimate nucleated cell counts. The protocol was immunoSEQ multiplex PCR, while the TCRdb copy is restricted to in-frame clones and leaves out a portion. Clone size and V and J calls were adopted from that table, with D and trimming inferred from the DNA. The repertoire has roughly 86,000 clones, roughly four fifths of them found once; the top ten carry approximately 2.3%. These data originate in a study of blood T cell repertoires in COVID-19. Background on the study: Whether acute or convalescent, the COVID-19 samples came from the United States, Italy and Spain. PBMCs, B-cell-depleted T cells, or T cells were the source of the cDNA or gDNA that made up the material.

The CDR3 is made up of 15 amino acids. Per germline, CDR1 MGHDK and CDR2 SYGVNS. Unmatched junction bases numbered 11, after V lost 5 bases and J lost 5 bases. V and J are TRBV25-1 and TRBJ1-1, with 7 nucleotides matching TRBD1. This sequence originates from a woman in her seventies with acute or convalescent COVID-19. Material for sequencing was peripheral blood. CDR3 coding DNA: TGTGCCAGCAGTCCCCAATCAGGGGGTGGGACTGAAGCTTTCTTT. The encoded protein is CASSPQSGGGTEAFF.